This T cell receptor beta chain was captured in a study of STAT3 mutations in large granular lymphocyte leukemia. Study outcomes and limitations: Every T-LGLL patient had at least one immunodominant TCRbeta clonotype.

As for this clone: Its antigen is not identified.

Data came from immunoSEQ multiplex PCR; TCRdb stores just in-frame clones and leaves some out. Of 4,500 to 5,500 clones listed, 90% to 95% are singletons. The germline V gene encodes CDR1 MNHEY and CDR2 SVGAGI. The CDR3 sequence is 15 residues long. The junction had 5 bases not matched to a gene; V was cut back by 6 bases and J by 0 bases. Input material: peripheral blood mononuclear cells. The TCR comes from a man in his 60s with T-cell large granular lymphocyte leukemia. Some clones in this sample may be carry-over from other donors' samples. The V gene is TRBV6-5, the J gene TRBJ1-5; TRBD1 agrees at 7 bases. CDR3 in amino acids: CASRRQGYSNQPQHF. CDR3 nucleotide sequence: TGTGCCAGCAGAAGACAGGGTTATAGCAATCAGCCCCAGCATTTT.